These 21 T cell receptor beta chains were all obtained from the same sample, sequenced in a study of T cell repertoires in cytomegalovirus infection. TCRdb analysed the reads with MiXCR anew, one entry per CDR3 protein. Here the sample spans 200,000 to 250,000 distinct CDR3 sequences, 22% being singletons. Specimen: CD8+ T cells from PBMCs. These receptors all come from a human donor in good health (CMV status not recorded). Some clones in this sample may be carry-over from other donors' samples.

V gene TRBV7-8 combines with J gene TRBJ1-5; D gene uncertain. The CDR3 has 15 amino acids. CDR1 is SGHVS and CDR2 is FQNEAQ in the germline V gene. Trimming took off 2 bases at V and 5 bases at J, with 13 bases between the two ends. The DNA of the CDR3 is TGTGCCAGCAGCTTAACCCCGGGGAACGATCAGCCCCAGCATTTT. Translation: CASSLTPGNDQPQHF.

This rearrangement joins TRBV20-1 to TRBJ2-1; 7 nucleotides match TRBD2. The germline V gene encodes CDR1 DFQATT and CDR2 SNEGSKA (reference sequence). CDR3 length equals 16 residues. Germline trimming cut 2 bases from V and 0 bases from J; bases unmatched to any gene: 7. This CDR3 is CSARPSGRSSYNEQFF. The CDR3 DNA is TGCAGTGCTAGACCTAGCGGACGGAGCTCCTACAATGAGCAGTTCTTC.

This clonotype was picked up a small number of times. The chain couples TRBV7-9 to TRBJ2-2; 7 nucleotides line up with TRBD2. V gave up 5 bases and J gave up 2 bases; unmatched junction bases: 5. Looked up from germline, CDR1 is SEHNR and CDR2 is FQNEAQ (reference sequence). The CDR3 extends over 15 amino acids. CDR3 region: CASSRLAANTGELFF. The CDR3 DNA reads as TGTGCCAGCAGCCGCCTAGCGGCTAACACCGGGGAGCTGTTTTTT. The complete variable domain, with remaining parts taken from reference TRBV7-9 and TRBJ2-2, reads DTGVSQNPRHKITKRGQNVTFRCDPISEHNRLYWYRQTLGQGPEFLTYFQNEAQLEKSRLLSDRFSAERPKGSFSTLEIQRTEQGDSAMYLCASSRLAANTGELFFGEGSRLTVL.

The chain uses TRBV6-5 and TRBJ2-7; D not certain. Germline assignment: CDR1 MNHEY and CDR2 SVGAGI. This CDR3 contains 13 residues. The V end was cut by 6 bases, the J end by 3 bases, with 12 bases between. CDR3 region: CASSPDGYYEQYF. CDR3 sequence (DNA): TGTGCCAGCAGCCCGGACGGTTACTACGAGCAGTACTTC.

On this clonotype: A read error may be the cause here, since a much bigger clone is one base away. In nucleotides, the CDR3 is TGTGCCAGCAGTGATAGGAGGGGACCGGTAAACACCATATATTTT. It specifies CASSDRRGPVNTIYF. The rearrangement links TRBV6-6 to TRBJ1-3, with D possibly TRBD1 on 5 matching bases. V lost 5 bases to trimming and J lost 6 bases, with 17 bases between them. The germline V gene encodes CDR1 MNHNY and CDR2 SVGAGI (reference sequence). The CDR3 runs 15 residues.

This chain links TRBV20-1 with TRBJ2-7; 8 nucleotides line up with TRBD1. The V gene end was trimmed by 1 base and the J gene end by 5 bases; junction bases not matched to a gene: 10. The CDR3 length is 15 residues. Germline CDR1 and CDR2: DFQATT and SNEGSKA (reference sequence). This CDR3 reads CSARVVGQGPHEQYF. The CDR3 bases are TGCAGTGCTAGAGTAGTCGGACAGGGCCCCCACGAGCAGTACTTC.

The J gene is TRBJ2-7, the V gene TRBV28, with D perhaps TRBD2 (6 bases). V was pared by 6 bases and J by 4 bases, with 13 bases between. Germline CDR1 is MDHEN and CDR2 is SYDVKM. CDR3 length equals 13 residues. The CDR3 spells CASRSGVAYEQYF. The CDR3 DNA reads TGTGCCAGCAGATCGGGGGTCGCTTACGAGCAGTACTTC.

This clonotype was detected only a few times. The V gene is TRBV29-1, the J gene TRBJ2-7, with TRBD1 identical over 7 bases. After removal of 6 bases from V and 3 bases from J, the junction contained 2 bases not matched to a gene. CDR1 is SQVTM, CDR2 ANQGSEA, per germline. The CDR3 runs 11 residues. CDR3: CSVWDSYEQYF. As DNA, the CDR3 is TGCAGCGTGTGGGACAGCTACGAGCAGTACTTC.

V and J are TRBV7-9 and TRBJ1-1, with D maybe TRBD1 (5 bases). Germline-derived CDR1 and CDR2 are SEHNR and FQNEAQ (reference sequence). V was pared by 5 bases and J by 4 bases, with 8 bases between. The CDR3 is 12 residues long. Here the CDR3 reads CASSDRSTEAFF. CDR3 DNA sequence: TGTGCCAGCAGCGACAGAAGCACTGAAGCTTTCTTT.

The genes are TRBV10-3 and TRBJ2-2, with 15 bases fitting TRBD2. This CDR3 comprises 18 residues. V lost 6 bases, J lost 3 bases, and 8 bases stayed unmatched. In germline, CDR1 is ENHRY, CDR2 SYGVKD. For the CDR3, the DNA is TGTGCCATCAGCCCCGGACTAGCGGGGGGGCCGGACACCGGGGAGCTGTTTTTT. Residues: CAISPGLAGGPDTGELFF.

V is TRBV20-1 and J is TRBJ2-7; 7 bases map to TRBD2. Losses at the gene ends were 0 bases for V and 3 bases for J; bases not matched to a gene: 11. CDR3 length: 16 amino acids. CDR1 DFQATT and CDR2 SNEGSKA come from the germline V gene (reference sequence). The CDR3 spells CSARDVGGRDFYEQYF. Here the CDR3 DNA reads TGCAGTGCTAGAGATGTGGGGGGGAGGGACTTCTACGAGCAGTACTTC.

The chain is built from TRBV5-4 and TRBJ2-5; the match to TRBD1 covers 7 bases. CDR1 and CDR2 from the germline V gene are SGHNT and YYREEE (reference sequence). The ends lost 3 bases at V and 3 bases at J; junction bases unmatched: 2. CDR3 length equals 13 residues. Here the CDR3 reads CASSWGTEETQYF. CDR3 DNA: TGTGCCAGCAGCTGGGGGACAGAAGAGACCCAGTACTTC.

Ten or more counts support this clonotype. V is TRBV7-8 and J is TRBJ1-5, with 8 bases fitting TRBD1. V was clipped by 5 bases and J by 4 bases; unmatched bases: 7. Germline loops: CDR1 SGHVS, CDR2 FQNEAQ. This CDR3 has 15 amino acids. For the CDR3, the DNA is TGTGCCAGCAGCCCTGGGACAGGTCCGAATCAGCCCCAGCATTTT. It specifies CASSPGTGPNQPQHF.

Ten or more counts support this clonotype. The chain combines TRBV7-2 with TRBJ2-7, with TRBD1 matching over 10 bases. This CDR3 is 15 amino acids long. V was clipped by 3 bases and J by 4 bases; unmatched bases: 6. Germline V gives CDR1 SGHTA, CDR2 FQGNSA. The CDR3: CASSFPGQGPYEQYF. In DNA form, the CDR3 reads TGTGCCAGCAGCTTCCCGGGACAGGGGCCTTACGAGCAGTACTTC.

There are many counts of this clonotype. The chain is built from TRBV7-6 and TRBJ2-3; D assignment may be TRBD1 or TRBD2 (5 bases each). V lost 5 bases and J lost 4, with 10 bases in between. This CDR3 comprises 13 residues. Germline assignment: CDR1 SGHVS and CDR2 FNYEAQ. CDR3 in amino acids: CASSIGTADTQYF. The CDR3 nucleotides are TGTGCCAGCAGCATCGGGACCGCAGATACGCAGTATTTT.

The table lists this clonotype with many counts. V and J are TRBV25-1 and TRBJ1-4, with 8 bases identical to TRBD1. Germline values: CDR1 MGHDK, CDR2 SYGVNS. J was trimmed by 4 bases and V by 7 bases; bases with no gene match: 5. This CDR3 has 14 residues. The chain's CDR3 is CASTSGQDNEKLFF. The DNA of the CDR3 is TGTGCCAGCACGTCGGGACAGGATAATGAAAAACTGTTTTTT.

This clonotype has a handful of counts. V and J are TRBV12-3 or TRBV12-4 and TRBJ2-2, with D perhaps TRBD1 (6 bases). Trimming pared 3 bases from V and 3 bases from J, leaving 14 bases between. CDR3 length: 16 amino acids. The CDR3 region has the DNA TGTGCCAGCAGTTTCAGTCTCAACAGGGACACCGGGGAGCTGTTTTTT. Translation gives CASSFSLNRDTGELFF.

V usage is TRBV20-1 and J usage is TRBJ2-7; D gene unclear. Germline assignment: CDR1 DFQATT and CDR2 SNEGSKA (reference sequence). The CDR3 is 13 residues long. Here the CDR3 DNA reads TGCGGTGGTAGGTCGCGAAGCTCCTACGAGCAGTACTTC. It is translated as CGGRSRSSYEQYF.

This clonotype appeared once. This sequence joins TRBV20-1 and TRBJ1-5; TRBD1 matches at 9 bases. Germline lookup yields CDR1 DFQATT and CDR2 SNEGSKA (reference sequence). This CDR3 has 13 amino acids. J was trimmed by 7 bases and V by 6 bases; bases with no gene match: 7. The chain's CDR3 is CSAPGQGRQPQHF. The CDR3 bases are TGCAGTGCGCCGGGACAGGGTCGGCAGCCCCAGCATTTT.

The genes are TRBV2 and TRBJ2-5; D is uncertain. Trimming shortened V by 1 base and J by 4 bases, and 7 bases separated the two germline ends. Germline V lookup: CDR1 SNHLY, CDR2 FYNNEI. CDR3 size: 13 residues. Here the CDR3 DNA reads TGTGCCAGCAGTGAAGTTCGGATAGAGACCCAGTACTTC. This sequence encodes CASSEVRIETQYF. Full variable domain (remainder filled in from reference TRBV2 and TRBJ2-5): EPEVTQTPSHQVTQMGQEVILRCVPISNHLYFYWYRQILGQKVEFLVSFYNNEISEKSEIFDDQFSVERPDGSNFTLKIRSTKLEDSAMYFCASSEVRIETQYFGPGTRLLVL.

This clonotype appeared a few times. The CDR3 nucleotides read TGTGCCAGCAGTGTCGACAGGGTTGGCATTCAGTACTTC. Encoded protein: CASSVDRVGIQYF. The chain links TRBV12-3 or TRBV12-4 to TRBJ2-4; TRBD1 matches at 7 bases. This CDR3 region has 13 residues. V dropped 5 bases and J dropped 9; count of bases not matched to a gene: 7.